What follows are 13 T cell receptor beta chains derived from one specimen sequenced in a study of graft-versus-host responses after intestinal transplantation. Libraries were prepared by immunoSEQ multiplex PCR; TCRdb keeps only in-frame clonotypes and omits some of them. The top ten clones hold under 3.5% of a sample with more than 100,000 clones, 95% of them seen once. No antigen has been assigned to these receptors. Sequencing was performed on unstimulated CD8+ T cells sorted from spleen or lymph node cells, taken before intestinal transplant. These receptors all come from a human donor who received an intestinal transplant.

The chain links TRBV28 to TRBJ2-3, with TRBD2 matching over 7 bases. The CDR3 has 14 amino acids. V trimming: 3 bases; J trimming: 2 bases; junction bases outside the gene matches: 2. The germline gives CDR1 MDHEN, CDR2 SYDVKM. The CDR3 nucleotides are TGTGCCAGCAGTTTCCTAGCGGACACAGATACGCAGTATTTT. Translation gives CASSFLADTDTQYF.

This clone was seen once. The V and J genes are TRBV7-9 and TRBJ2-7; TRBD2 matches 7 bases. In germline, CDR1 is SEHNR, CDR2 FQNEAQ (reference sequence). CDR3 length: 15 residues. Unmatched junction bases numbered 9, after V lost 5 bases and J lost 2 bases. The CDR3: CASSTREDTPYEQYF. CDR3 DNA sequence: TGTGCCAGCAGCACCCGGGAGGACACCCCCTACGAGCAGTACTTC.

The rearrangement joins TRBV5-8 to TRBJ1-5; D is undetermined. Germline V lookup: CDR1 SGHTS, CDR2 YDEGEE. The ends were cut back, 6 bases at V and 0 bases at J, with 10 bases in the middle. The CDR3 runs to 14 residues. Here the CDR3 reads CASIYGDSNQPQHF. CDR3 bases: TGTGCCAGCATTTATGGGGATAGCAATCAGCCCCAGCATTTT.

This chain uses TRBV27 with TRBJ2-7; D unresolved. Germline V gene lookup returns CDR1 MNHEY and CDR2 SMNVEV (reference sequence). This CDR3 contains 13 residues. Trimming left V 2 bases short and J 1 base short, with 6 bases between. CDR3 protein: CASSLRTSYEQYF. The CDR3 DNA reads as TGTGCCAGCAGTTTACGAACGTCCTACGAGCAGTACTTC.

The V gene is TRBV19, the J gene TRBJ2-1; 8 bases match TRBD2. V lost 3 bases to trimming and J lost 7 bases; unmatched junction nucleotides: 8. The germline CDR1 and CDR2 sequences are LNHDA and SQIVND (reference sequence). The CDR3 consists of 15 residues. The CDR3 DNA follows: TGTGCCAGTAGTATCGAAGCGGGAGTAAGAAATGAGCAGTTCTTC. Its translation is CASSIEAGVRNEQFF.

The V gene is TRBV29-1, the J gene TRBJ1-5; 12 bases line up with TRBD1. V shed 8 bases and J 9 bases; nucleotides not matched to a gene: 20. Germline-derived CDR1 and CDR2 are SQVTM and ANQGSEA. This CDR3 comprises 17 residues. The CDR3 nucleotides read TGCAGCCCGCCCCACCCGGGACAGGGGGCGAAGGGGCGGCCCCAGCATTTT. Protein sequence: CSPPHPGQGAKGRPQHF.

As DNA, the CDR3 is TGTGCCAGCTCGGGGACAGCCTTCCAGCCCCAGCATTTT. It translates to CASSGTAFQPQHF. V is TRBV18 and J is TRBJ1-5; 7 bases match TRBD1. The CDR3 consists of 13 residues. The V and J ends lost 6 bases and 7 bases, in that order; junction bases with no gene match: 6. Germline CDR1 and CDR2: KGHSH and LQKENI.

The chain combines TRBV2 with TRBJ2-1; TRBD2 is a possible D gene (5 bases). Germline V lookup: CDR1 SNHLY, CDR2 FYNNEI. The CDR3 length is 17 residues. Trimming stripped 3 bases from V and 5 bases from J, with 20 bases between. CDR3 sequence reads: CASSERAFRWRDNEQFF. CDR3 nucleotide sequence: TGTGCCAGCAGTGAGAGGGCCTTCAGGTGGCGGGACAATGAGCAGTTCTTC.

The CDR3 is CASSPWGDLNSPLHF. The DNA of the CDR3 is TGTGCCAGCAGTCCCTGGGGGGACCTTAATTCACCCCTCCACTTT. The chain carries TRBV27 and TRBJ1-6; D perhaps matches TRBD1 (5 bases). With 5 bases removed from V and 6 bases from J, the gap between germline ends came to 14 bases. There are 15 residues in the CDR3. Per the germline V gene, CDR1 is MNHEY and CDR2 is SMNVEV (reference sequence).

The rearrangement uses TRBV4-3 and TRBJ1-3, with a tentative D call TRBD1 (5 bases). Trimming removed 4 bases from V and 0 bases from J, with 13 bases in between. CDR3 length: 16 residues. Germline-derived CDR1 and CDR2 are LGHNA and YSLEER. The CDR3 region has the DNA TGCGCCAGCAGCCGCTGGGGACCCAGCTCTGGAAACACCATATATTTT. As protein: CASSRWGPSSGNTIYF.

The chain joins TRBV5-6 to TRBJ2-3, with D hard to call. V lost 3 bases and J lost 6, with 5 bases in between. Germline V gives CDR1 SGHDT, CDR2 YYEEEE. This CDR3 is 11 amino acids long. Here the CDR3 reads CASSSLDTQYF. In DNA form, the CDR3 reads TGTGCCAGCAGCTCATTGGATACGCAGTATTTT.

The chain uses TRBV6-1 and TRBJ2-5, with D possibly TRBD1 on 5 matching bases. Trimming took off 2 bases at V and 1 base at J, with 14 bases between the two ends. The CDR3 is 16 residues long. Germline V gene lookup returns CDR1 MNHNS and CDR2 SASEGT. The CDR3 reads CASSEWDEQGQETQYF. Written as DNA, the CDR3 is TGTGCCAGCAGTGAATGGGATGAGCAGGGCCAAGAGACCCAGTACTTC.

The CDR3 DNA is TGTGCCAGCAGCTTATCAAGCGGCGAGCAGTACTTC. This translates into CASSLSSGEQYF. This sequence joins TRBV13 and TRBJ2-5, with D possibly being TRBD2 (5 bases). TRBJ2-7 matches the DNA end more closely, so the J call is doubtful. The V gene's germline CDR1 is PRHDT and CDR2 FYEKMQ (reference sequence). The CDR3 totals 12 residues.